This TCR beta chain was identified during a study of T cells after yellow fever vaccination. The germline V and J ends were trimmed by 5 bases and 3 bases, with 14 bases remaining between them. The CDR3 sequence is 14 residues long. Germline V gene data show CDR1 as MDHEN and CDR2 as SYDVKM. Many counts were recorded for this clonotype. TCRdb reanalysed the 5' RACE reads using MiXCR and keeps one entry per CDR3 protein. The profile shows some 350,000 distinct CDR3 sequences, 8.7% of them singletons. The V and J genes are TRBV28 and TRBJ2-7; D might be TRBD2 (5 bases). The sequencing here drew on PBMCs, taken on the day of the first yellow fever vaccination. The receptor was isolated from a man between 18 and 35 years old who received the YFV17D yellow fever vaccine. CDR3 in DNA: TGTGCCAGCAGTATGGCGGGCAGGATCTACGAGCAGTACGTC. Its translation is CASSMAGRIYEQYV.